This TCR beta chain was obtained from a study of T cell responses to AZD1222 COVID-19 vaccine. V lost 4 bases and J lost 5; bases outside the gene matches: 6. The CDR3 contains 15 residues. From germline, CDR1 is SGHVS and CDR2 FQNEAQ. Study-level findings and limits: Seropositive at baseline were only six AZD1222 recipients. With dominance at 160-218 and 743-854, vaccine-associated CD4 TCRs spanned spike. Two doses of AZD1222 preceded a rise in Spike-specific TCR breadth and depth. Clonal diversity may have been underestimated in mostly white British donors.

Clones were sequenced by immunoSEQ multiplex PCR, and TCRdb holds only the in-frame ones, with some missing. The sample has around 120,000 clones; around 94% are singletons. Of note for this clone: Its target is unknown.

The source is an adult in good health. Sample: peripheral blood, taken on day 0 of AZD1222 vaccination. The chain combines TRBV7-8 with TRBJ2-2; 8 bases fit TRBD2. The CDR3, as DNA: TGTGCCAGCAGCTCCGTAGCGGGATTAACCGGGGAGCTGTTTTTT. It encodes CASSSVAGLTGELFF. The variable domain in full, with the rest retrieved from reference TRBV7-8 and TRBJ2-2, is GAGVSQSPRYKVAKRGQDVALRCDPISGHVSLFWYQQALGQGPEFLTYFQNEAQLDKSGLPSDRFFAERPEGSVSTLKIQRTQQEDSAVYLCASSSVAGLTGELFFGEGSRLTVL.